This T cell receptor beta chain is drawn from a study of monozygotic twins with inflammatory bowel disease. The study's findings and limits: Discordant twins showed the same repertoire similarity as concordant twins, possibly from limited power.

Comments on this clonotype: Its antigen is not known.

The CDR3 totals 13 residues. Per the germline V gene, CDR1 is SGHTA and CDR2 is FQGTGA. TCRdb re-called the 5' RACE reads; one entry per CDR3 protein, DNA not given. The sample's table shows around 410,000 distinct CDR3 sequences. This chain connects TRBV7-3 to TRBJ2-5. Sample: blood. This clonotype originated in a human donor with ulcerative colitis or Crohn's disease, or a healthy co-twin of an affected twin (not recorded which). The CDR3 here is CASSFGKEETQYF.